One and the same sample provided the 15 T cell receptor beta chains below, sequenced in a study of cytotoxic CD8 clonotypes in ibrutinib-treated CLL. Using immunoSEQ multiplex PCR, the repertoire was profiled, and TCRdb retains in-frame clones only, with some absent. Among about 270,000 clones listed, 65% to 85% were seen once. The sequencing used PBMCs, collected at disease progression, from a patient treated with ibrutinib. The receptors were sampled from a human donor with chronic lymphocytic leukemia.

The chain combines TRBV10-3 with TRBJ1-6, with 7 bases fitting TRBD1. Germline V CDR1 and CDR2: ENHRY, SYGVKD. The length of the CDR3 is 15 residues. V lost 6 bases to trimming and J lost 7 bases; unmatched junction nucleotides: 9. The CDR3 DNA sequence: TGTGCCATCAGACCGACAGGGTCAATAAATTCACCCCTCCACTTT. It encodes CAIRPTGSINSPLHF.

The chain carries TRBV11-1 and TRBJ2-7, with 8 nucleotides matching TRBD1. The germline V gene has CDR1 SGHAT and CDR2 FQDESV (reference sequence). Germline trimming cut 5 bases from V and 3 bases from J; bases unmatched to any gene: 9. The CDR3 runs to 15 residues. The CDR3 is CASSPWGQVHYEQYF. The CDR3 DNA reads TGTGCCAGCAGCCCCTGGGGACAGGTGCACTACGAGCAGTACTTC.

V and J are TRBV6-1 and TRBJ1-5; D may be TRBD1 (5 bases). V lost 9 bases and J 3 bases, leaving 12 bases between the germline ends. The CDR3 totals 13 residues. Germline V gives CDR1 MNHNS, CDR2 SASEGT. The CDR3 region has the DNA TGTGCCAGGGGAGGGGATTCCAATCAGCCCCAGCATTTT. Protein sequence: CARGGDSNQPQHF.

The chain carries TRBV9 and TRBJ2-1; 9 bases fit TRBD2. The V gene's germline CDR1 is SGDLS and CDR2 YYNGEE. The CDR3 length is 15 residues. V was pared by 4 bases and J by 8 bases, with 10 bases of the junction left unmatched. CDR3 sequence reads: CASSRPSGGTHEQFF. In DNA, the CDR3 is TGTGCCAGCAGCCGCCCCAGCGGGGGGACCCATGAGCAGTTCTTC.

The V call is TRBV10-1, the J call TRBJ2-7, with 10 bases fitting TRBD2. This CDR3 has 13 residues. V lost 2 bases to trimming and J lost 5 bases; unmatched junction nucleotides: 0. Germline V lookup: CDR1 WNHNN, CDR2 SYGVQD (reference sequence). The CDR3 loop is CASSELAGDEQYF. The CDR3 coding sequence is TGCGCCAGCAGTGAGCTAGCGGGAGACGAGCAGTACTTC.

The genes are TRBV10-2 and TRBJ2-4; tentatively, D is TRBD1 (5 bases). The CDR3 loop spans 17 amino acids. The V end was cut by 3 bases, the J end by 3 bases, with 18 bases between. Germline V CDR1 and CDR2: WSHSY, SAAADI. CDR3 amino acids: CASSDRRQPYDKNIQYF. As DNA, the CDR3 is TGCGCCAGCAGTGACAGGAGACAGCCTTACGACAAAAACATTCAGTACTTC.

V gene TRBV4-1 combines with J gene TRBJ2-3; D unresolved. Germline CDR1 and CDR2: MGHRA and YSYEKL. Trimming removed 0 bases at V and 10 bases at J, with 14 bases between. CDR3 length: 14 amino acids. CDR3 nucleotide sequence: TGCGCCAGCAGCCAAGAACAACCGCGAGTTGCGCAGTATTTT. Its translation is CASSQEQPRVAQYF.

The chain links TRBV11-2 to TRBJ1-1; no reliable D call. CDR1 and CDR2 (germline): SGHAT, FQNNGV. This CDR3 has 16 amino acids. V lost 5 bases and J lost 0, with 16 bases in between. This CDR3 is CASSQLRQTLNTEAFF. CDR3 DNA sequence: TGTGCCAGCAGCCAACTCCGGCAAACCTTGAACACTGAAGCTTTCTTT.

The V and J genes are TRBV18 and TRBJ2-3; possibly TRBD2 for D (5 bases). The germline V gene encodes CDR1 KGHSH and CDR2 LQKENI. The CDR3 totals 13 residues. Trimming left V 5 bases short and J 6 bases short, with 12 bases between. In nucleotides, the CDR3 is TGTGCCAGCTCAACCCCCGGCGGGGATACGCAGTATTTT. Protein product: CASSTPGGDTQYF. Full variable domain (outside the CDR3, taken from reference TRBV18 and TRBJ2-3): NAGVMQNPRHLVRRRGQEARLRCSPMKGHSHVYWYRQLPEEGLKFMVYLQKENIIDESGMPKERFSAEFPKEGPSILRIQQVVRGDSAAYFCASSTPGGDTQYFGPGTRLTVL.

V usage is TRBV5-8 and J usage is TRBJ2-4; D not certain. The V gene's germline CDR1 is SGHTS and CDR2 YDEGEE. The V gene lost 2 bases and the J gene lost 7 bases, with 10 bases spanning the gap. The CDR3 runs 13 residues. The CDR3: CASSFGRENIQYF. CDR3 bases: TGTGCCAGCAGCTTCGGTCGCGAGAACATTCAGTACTTC.

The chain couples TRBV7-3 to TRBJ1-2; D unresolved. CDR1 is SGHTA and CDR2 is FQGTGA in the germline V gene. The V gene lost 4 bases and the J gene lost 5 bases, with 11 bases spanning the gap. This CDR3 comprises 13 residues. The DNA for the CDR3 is TGTGCCAGCAGCTCGGATGCTGGGTATGGCTACACCTTC. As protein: CASSSDAGYGYTF.

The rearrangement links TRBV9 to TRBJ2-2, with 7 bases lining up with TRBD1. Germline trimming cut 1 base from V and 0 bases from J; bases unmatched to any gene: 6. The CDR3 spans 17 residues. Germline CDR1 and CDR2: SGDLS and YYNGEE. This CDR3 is CASSVPTGQTNTGELFF. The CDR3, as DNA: TGTGCCAGCAGCGTACCGACGGGACAGACGAACACCGGGGAGCTGTTTTTT.

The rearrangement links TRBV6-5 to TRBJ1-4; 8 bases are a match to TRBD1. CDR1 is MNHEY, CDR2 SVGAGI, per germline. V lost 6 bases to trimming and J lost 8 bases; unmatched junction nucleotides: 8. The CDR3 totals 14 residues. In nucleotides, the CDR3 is TGTGCCAGCAGGGGGACAGGCCGTGGGGAAAAACTGTTTTTT. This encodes CASRGTGRGEKLFF.

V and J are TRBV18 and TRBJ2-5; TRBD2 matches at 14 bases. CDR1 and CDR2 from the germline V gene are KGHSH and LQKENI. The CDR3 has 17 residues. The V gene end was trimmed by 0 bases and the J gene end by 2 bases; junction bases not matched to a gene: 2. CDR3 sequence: CASSPPGLAGGQETQYF. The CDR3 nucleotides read TGTGCCAGCTCACCACCTGGACTAGCGGGGGGTCAAGAGACCCAGTACTTC.

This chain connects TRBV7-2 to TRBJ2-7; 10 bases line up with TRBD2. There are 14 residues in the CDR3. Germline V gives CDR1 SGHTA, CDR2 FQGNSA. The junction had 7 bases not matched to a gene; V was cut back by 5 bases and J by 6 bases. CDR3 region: CASSPGTSEGEQYF. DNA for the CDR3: TGTGCCAGCAGCCCTGGGACTAGCGAAGGCGAGCAGTACTTC.